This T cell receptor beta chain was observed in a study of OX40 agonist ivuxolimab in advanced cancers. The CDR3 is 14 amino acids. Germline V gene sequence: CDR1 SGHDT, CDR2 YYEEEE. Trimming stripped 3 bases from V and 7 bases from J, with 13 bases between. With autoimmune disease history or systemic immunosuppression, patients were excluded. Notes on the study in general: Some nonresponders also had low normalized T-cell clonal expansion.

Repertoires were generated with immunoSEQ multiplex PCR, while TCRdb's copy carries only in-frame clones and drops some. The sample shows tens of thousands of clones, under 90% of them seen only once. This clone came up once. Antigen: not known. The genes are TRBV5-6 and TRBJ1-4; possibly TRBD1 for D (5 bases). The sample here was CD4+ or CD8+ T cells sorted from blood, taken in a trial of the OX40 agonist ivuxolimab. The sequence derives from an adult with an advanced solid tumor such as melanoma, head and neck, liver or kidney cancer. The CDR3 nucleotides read TGTGCCAGCAGCTCAGGGACTATCAGTGAAAAACTGTTTTTT. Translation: CASSSGTISEKLFF.